Sequencing of this TCR beta chain was carried out in a study of blood T cell repertoires in COVID-19. Study summary: Acute-phase and convalescent COVID-19 samples originated in the United States, Italy and Spain. Sources were T cells, B-cell-depleted T cells, or PBMCs; the material itself was cDNA or gDNA.

This CDR3 has 17 amino acids. Germline CDR1 is MDHEN and CDR2 is SYDVKM. Trimming took off 5 bases at V and 4 bases at J, with 22 bases between the two ends. Original data processing: Reference gene primer amplification yielded estimated nucleated cell counts. TCRdb's table, derived via immunoSEQ multiplex PCR, lists solely in-frame clones and lacks some. V, J and clone size were drawn from that table, and D and trimming were deduced from the DNA. This sample has under 65,000 clones; about 86% occur once, and the top ten carry 1.3%. The sample taken for sequencing was peripheral blood. This chain connects TRBV28 to TRBJ2-3, with D possibly matching TRBD1 (6 bases). The TCR originated in a man in his fifties or sixties with acute or convalescent COVID-19. CDR3 nucleotide sequence: TGTGCCAGCAGTATTCCTCCCGGGACAAATGAGGCAGATACGCAGTATTTT. It is translated as CASSIPPGTNEADTQYF.